This TCR beta chain was obtained from a study of T cell changes during pregnancy in multiple sclerosis. The CDR3 loop spans 17 amino acids. Trimming removed 2 bases at V and 4 bases at J, with 21 bases between. The germline CDR1 and CDR2 sequences are SGHNT and YYREEE (reference sequence). Repertoires were generated with immunoSEQ multiplex PCR, while TCRdb's copy carries only in-frame clones and drops some. The sample shows roughly 70,000 clones, more than 90% of them seen only once. This chain uses TRBV5-4 with TRBJ1-1; no firm D call. This clonotype originated in a female donor with multiple sclerosis, enrolled in a pregnancy study. The sequenced sample was peripheral blood, obtained in the first trimester of pregnancy. The CDR3 nucleotides are TGTGCCAGCAGCTTAATGGGGTCAGTAGTGGGAGGCACTGAAGCTTTCTTT. Its translation is CASSLMGSVVGGTEAFF.